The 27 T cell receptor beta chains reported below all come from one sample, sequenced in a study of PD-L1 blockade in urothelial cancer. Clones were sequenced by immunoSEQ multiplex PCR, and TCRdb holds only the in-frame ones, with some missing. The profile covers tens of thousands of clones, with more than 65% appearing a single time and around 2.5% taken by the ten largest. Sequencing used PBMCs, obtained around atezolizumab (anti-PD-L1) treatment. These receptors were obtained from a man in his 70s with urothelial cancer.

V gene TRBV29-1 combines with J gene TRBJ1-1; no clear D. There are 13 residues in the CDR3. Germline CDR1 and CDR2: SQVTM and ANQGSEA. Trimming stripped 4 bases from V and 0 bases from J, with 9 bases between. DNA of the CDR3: TGCAGCGTTGTGGGAGAGATGAACACTGAAGCTTTCTTT. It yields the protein CSVVGEMNTEAFF.

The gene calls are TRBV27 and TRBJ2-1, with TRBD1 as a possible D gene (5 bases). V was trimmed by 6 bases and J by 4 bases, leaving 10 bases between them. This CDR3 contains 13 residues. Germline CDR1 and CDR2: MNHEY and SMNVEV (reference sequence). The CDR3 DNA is TGTGCCAGCAGGCACACAGGTTACAATGAGCAGTTCTTC. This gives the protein CASRHTGYNEQFF.

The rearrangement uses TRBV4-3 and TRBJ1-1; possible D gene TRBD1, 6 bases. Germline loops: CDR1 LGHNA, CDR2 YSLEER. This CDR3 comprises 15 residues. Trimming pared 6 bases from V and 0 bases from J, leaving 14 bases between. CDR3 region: CASSSHRDLNTEAFF. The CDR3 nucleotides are TGCGCCAGCAGTTCCCACAGGGATTTGAACACTGAAGCTTTCTTT.

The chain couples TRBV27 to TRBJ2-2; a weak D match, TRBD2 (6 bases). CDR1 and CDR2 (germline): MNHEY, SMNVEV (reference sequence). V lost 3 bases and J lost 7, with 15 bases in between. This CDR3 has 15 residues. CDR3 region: CASSFIGSDGGELFF. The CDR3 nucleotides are TGTGCCAGCAGTTTTATCGGGAGCGACGGCGGGGAGCTGTTTTTT.

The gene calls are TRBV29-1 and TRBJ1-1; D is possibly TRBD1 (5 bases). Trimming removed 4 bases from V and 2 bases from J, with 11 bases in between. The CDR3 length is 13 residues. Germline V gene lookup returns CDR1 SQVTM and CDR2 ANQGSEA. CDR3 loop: CSVVMGPNTEAFF. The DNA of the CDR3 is TGCAGCGTTGTAATGGGGCCAAACACTGAAGCTTTCTTT.

Here the CDR3 reads CASSLDRVGYTF. The CDR3 DNA sequence: TGTGCCAGCAGCCTGGACAGGGTTGGCTACACCTTC. The chain has TRBV7-9 and TRBJ1-2; 8 nucleotides align to TRBD1. The trim removed 5 bases at V and 7 bases at J, leaving 3 bases unmatched. The CDR3 length is 12 residues. CDR1 is SEHNR, CDR2 FQNEAQ, per germline (reference sequence). The whole variable domain, filled in from reference TRBV7-9 and TRBJ1-2, reads DTGVSQNPRHKITKRGQNVTFRCDPISEHNRLYWYRQTLGQGPEFLTYFQNEAQLEKSRLLSDRFSAERPKGSFSTLEIQRTEQGDSAMYLCASSLDRVGYTFGSGTRLTVV.

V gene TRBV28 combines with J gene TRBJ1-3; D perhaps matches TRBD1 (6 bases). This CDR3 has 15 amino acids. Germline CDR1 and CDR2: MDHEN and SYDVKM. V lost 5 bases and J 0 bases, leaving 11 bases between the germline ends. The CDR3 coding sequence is TGTGCCAGCAGTACCGGGACATACTCTGGAAACACCATATATTTT. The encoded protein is CASSTGTYSGNTIYF.

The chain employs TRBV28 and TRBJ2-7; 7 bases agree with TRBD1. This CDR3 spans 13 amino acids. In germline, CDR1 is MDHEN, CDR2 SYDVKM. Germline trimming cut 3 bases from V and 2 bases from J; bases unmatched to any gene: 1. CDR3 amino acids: CASSFQGAYEQYF. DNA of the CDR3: TGTGCCAGCAGTTTTCAGGGGGCCTACGAGCAGTACTTC.

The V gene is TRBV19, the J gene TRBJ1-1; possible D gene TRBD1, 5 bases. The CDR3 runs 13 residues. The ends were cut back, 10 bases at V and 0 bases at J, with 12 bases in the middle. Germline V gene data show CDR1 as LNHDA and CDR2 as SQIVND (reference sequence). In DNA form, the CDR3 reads TGTGCCACCGGAAGGGGCCTGAACACTGAAGCTTTCTTT. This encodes CATGRGLNTEAFF.

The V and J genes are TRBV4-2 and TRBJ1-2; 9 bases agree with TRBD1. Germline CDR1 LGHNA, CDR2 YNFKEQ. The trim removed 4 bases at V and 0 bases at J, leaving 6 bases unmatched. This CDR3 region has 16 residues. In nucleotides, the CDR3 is TGTGCCAGCAGCCCGCGGACAGGGGCCACTAACTATGGCTACACCTTC. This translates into CASSPRTGATNYGYTF.

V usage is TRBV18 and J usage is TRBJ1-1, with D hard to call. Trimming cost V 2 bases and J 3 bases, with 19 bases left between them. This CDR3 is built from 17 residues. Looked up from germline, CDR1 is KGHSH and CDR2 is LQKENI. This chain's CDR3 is CASSPSPPATDYTEAFF. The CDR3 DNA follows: TGTGCCAGCTCACCATCCCCCCCTGCAACCGACTACACTGAAGCTTTCTTT.

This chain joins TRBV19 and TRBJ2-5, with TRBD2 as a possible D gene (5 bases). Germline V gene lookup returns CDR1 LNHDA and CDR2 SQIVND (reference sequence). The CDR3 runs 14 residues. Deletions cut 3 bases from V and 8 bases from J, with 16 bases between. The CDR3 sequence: CASSIRPYGETQYF. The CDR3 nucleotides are TGTGCCAGTAGTATCCGTCCCTACGGGGAAACCCAGTACTTC.

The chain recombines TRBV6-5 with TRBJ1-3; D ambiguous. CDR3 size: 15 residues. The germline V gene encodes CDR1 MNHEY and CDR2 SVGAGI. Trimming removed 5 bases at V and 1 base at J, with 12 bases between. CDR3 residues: CASSNGMGSGNTIYF. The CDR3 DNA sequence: TGTGCCAGCAGTAACGGGATGGGGTCTGGAAACACCATATATTTT.

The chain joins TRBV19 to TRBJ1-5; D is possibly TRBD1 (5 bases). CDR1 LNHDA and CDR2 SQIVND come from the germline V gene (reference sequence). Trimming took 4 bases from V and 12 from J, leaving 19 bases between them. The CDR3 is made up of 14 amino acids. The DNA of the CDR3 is TGTGCCAGTAGTACTCTACAGGATCCCAAGGACCAGCATTTT. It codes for CASSTLQDPKDQHF.

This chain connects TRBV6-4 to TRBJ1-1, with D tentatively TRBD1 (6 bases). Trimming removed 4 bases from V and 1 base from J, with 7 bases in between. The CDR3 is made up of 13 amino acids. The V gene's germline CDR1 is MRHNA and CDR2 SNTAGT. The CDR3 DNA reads TGTGCCAGCAGTGTGGGGGCGAACACTGAAGCTTTCTTT. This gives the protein CASSVGANTEAFF.

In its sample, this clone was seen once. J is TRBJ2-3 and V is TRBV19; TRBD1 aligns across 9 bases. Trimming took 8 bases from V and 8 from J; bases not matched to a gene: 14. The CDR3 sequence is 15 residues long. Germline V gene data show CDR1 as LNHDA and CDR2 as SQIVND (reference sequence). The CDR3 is CASANRTDRGFTQYF. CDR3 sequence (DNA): TGTGCCAGTGCTAACCGAACGGACAGGGGATTTACGCAGTATTTT.

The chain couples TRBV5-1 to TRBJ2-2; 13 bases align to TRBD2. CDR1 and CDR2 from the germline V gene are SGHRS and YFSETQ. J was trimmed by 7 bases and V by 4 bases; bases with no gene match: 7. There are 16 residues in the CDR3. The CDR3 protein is CASSRGLAGVVGELFF. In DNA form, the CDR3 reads TGCGCCAGCAGCCGTGGACTAGCGGGAGTAGTCGGGGAGCTGTTTTTT.

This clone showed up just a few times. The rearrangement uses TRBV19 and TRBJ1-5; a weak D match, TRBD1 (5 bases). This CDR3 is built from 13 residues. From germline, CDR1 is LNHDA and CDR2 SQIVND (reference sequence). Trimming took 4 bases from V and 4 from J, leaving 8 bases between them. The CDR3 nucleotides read TGTGCCAGTAGTACGACAGCAAATCAGCCCCAGCATTTT. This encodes CASSTTANQPQHF.

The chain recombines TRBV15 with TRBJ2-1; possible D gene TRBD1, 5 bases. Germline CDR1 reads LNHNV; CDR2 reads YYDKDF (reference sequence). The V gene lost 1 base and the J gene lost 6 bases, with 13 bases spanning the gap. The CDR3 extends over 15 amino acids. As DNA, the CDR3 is TGTGCCACCAGCAGAGCATCCAGGCAGGGCAATGAGCAGTTCTTC. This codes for CATSRASRQGNEQFF. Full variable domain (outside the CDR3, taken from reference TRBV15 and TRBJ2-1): DAMVIQNPRYQVTQFGKPVTLSCSQTLNHNVMYWYQQKSSQAPKLLFHYYDKDFNNEADTPDNFQSRRPNTSFCFLDIRSPGLGDTAMYLCATSRASRQGNEQFFGPGTRLTVL.

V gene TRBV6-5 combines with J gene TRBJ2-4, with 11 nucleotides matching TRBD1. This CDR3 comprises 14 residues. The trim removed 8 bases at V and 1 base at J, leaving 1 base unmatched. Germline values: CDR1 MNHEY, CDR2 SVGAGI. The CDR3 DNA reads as TGTGCCAGCGGGGACAGGGGGGCCAAAAACATTCAGTACTTC. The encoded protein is CASGDRGAKNIQYF.

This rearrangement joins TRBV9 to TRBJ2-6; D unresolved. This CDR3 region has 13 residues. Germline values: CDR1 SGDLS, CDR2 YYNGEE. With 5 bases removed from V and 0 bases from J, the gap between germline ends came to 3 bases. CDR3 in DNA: TGTGCCAGCAGGGCCTCTGGGGCCAACGTCCTGACTTTC. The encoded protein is CASRASGANVLTF.

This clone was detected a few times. Here the CDR3 DNA reads TGTGCCAGCAGTTCCTCCGGGACAGGGGATAATGAAAAACTGTTTTTT. Protein sequence: CASSSSGTGDNEKLFF. The chain couples TRBV27 to TRBJ1-4; the match to TRBD1 covers 10 bases. V was clipped by 4 bases and J by 4 bases; unmatched bases: 6. CDR1 and CDR2 from the germline V gene are MNHEY and SMNVEV (reference sequence). The CDR3 runs to 16 residues. Full variable domain (missing parts from reference TRBV27 and TRBJ1-4): EAQVTQNPRYLITVTGKKLTVTCSQNMNHEYMSWYRQDPGLGLRQIYYSMNVEVTDKGDVPEGYKVSRKEKRNFPLILESPSPNQTSLYFCASSSSGTGDNEKLFFGSGTQLSVL.

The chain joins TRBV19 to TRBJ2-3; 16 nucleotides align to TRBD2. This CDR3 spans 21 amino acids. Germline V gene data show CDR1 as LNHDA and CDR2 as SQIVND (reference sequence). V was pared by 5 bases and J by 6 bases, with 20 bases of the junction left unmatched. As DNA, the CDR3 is TGTGCCAGTAGTCACACGGGACTAGCGGGAGGGCCCGGCTCTTCAGCGGATACGCAGTATTTT. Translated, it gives CASSHTGLAGGPGSSADTQYF.

The CDR3 region has the DNA TGCGCCAGCAGCGGCAGGGACAGGGGTGGTTCACCCCTCCACTTT. Amino acids: CASSGRDRGGSPLHF. This chain uses TRBV5-1 with TRBJ1-6; 10 bases map to TRBD1. The germline V gene encodes CDR1 SGHRS and CDR2 YFSETQ. J gave up 9 bases and V 4 bases, and 7 bases lay outside the gene matches. This CDR3 has 15 amino acids. Based on the CDR3 plus reference TRBV5-1 and TRBJ1-6, the full variable domain is KAGVTQTPRYLIKTRGQQVTLSCSPISGHRSVSWYQQTPGQGLQFLFEYFSETQRNKGNFPGRFSGRQFSNSRSEMNVSTLELGDSALYLCASSGRDRGGSPLHFGNGTRLTVT.

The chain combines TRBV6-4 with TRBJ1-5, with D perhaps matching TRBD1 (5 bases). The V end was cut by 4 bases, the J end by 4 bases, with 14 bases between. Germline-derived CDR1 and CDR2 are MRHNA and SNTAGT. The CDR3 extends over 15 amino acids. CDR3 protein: CASSGEGAANQPQHF. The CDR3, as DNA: TGTGCCAGCAGTGGCGAAGGGGCCGCAAATCAGCCCCAGCATTTT.

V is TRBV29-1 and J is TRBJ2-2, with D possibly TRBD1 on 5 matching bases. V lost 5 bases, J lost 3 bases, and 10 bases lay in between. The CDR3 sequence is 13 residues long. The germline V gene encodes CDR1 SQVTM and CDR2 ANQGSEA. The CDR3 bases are TGCAGCGTTTCATCAGGGCACACCGGGGAGCTGTTTTTT. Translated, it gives CSVSSGHTGELFF.

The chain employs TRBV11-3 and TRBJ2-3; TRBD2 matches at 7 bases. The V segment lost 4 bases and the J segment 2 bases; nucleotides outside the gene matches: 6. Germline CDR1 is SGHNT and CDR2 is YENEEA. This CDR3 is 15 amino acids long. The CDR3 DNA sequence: TGTGCCAGCAGCTCGAGGGAGGGAGCCACAGATACGCAGTATTTT. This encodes CASSSREGATDTQYF.